What follows are 13 T cell receptor beta chains derived from one specimen sequenced in a study of long-term antiretroviral therapy in people with HIV. The immunoSEQ assay was v3.0, run at survey level. Clones were read by immunoSEQ multiplex PCR, and TCRdb kept only the in-frame ones, dropping some. The repertoire has approximately 27,000 clones, about 90% of them found once; the top ten carry 3% to 4.5%. Source: unsorted PBMCs, taken 1.8 years after starting antiretroviral therapy. These receptors all stem from a woman under 30 with HIV.

This chain uses TRBV28 with TRBJ2-4, with D hard to call. This CDR3 has 12 amino acids. Germline lookup yields CDR1 MDHEN and CDR2 SYDVKM. V lost 5 bases and J 8 bases, leaving 10 bases between the germline ends. This chain's CDR3 is CASSPPGDIQYF. In DNA, the CDR3 is TGTGCCAGCAGTCCCCCAGGAGACATTCAGTACTTC. The full variable domain, its missing parts supplied by reference TRBV28 and TRBJ2-4, is DVKVTQSSRYLVKRTGEKVFLECVQDMDHENMFWYRQDPGLGLRLIYFSYDVKMKEKGDIPEGYSVSREKKERFSLILESASTNQTSMYLCASSPPGDIQYFGAGTRLSVL.

This clone showed up just once. The chain couples TRBV19 to TRBJ2-1; unclear D gene. CDR1 is LNHDA and CDR2 is SQIVND in the germline V gene (reference sequence). The CDR3 is made up of 15 amino acids. Trimming took 5 bases from V and 7 from J, leaving 18 bases between them. CDR3 sequence (DNA): TGTGCCAGTAGTCTTTACCCGGGCTCGAATAATGAGCAGTTCTTC. Translation: CASSLYPGSNNEQFF.

The chain employs TRBV27 and TRBJ2-7; 8 nucleotides align to TRBD2. Unmatched junction bases numbered 5, after V lost 3 bases and J lost 4 bases. The CDR3 has 14 amino acids. Per the germline V gene, CDR1 is MNHEY and CDR2 is SMNVEV (reference sequence). Here the CDR3 reads CASSFREGRYEQYF. The CDR3, as DNA: TGTGCCAGCAGTTTCCGGGAGGGCCGGTACGAGCAGTACTTC.

V is TRBV28 and J is TRBJ2-2; 7 bases line up with TRBD2. CDR3 size: 17 residues. Germline loops: CDR1 MDHEN, CDR2 SYDVKM. Losses at the gene ends were 6 bases for V and 4 bases for J; bases not matched to a gene: 14. The CDR3 DNA reads as TGTGCCAGCAGGACCGGGACTAACAAGATGGGCACCGGGGAGCTGTTTTTT. Translation gives CASRTGTNKMGTGELFF.

The chain links TRBV19 to TRBJ2-1; 11 bases agree with TRBD2. This CDR3 contains 18 residues. The junction had 12 bases not matched to a gene; V was cut back by 1 base and J by 7 bases. Germline lookup yields CDR1 LNHDA and CDR2 SQIVND (reference sequence). The CDR3 DNA reads as TGTGCCAGTAGTATAGCGGTACGACTAGCGGGAAATTCGAATGAGCAGTTCTTC. Protein: CASSIAVRLAGNSNEQFF. Using reference TRBV19 and TRBJ2-1 for the parts outside the CDR3, the full variable domain is DGGITQSPKYLFRKEGQNVTLSCEQNLNHDAMYWYRQDPGQGLRLIYYSQIVNDFQKGDIAEGYSVSREKKESFPLTVTSAQKNPTAFYLCASSIAVRLAGNSNEQFFGPGTRLTVL.

This chain joins TRBV4-1 and TRBJ2-3; 7 bases align to TRBD1. The germline gives CDR1 MGHRA, CDR2 YSYEKL. This CDR3 has 14 amino acids. V gave up 3 bases and J gave up 4 bases; unmatched junction bases: 4. For the CDR3, the DNA is TGCGCCAGCAGCCACGGGACAGTAGCAGATACGCAGTATTTT. This encodes CASSHGTVADTQYF.

Points on this clone: One junction end disagrees with the germline gene, perhaps due to a read error. The chain couples TRBV7-2 to TRBJ1-1, with D maybe TRBD1 (5 bases). CDR3 length equals 13 residues. CDR1 is SGHTA and CDR2 is FQGNSA in the germline V gene. The CDR3 nucleotides are TGTGCCAGCAGCGATCCCGGGACGCCGCGGGCCCATTTT. It yields the protein CASSDPGTPRAHF.

The J gene is TRBJ2-3, the V gene TRBV11-2, with 11 bases that match TRBD2. This CDR3 comprises 19 residues. The junction had 15 bases not matched to a gene; V was cut back by 4 bases and J by 3 bases. CDR1 SGHAT and CDR2 FQNNGV come from the germline V gene. CDR3 in DNA: TGTGCCAGCAGCTCTAGACTGACTAGTAGCGGGAGGGCGACAGATACGCAGTATTTT. Amino acids: CASSSRLTSSGRATDTQYF.

This CDR3 reads CASSLWLGGAAETQYF. CDR3 nucleotides: TGTGCCAGCAGTTTATGGTTGGGGGGGGCAGCGGAGACCCAGTACTTC. The chain combines TRBV28 with TRBJ2-5; tentatively, D is TRBD2 (7 bases). CDR1 and CDR2 (germline): MDHEN, SYDVKM. The CDR3 is 16 residues long. The V gene lost 0 bases and the J gene lost 5 bases, with 16 bases spanning the gap.

This clone was seen only once. The J gene is TRBJ2-1, the V gene TRBV4-1; TRBD2 matches 8 bases. The germline gives CDR1 MGHRA, CDR2 YSYEKL. After removal of 1 base from V and 9 bases from J, the junction contained 8 bases not matched to a gene. The CDR3 runs 15 residues. The CDR3 bases are TGCGCCAGCAGCCAAGTGGGGACTCGGGAGGGTGAGCAGTTCTTC. Its protein is CASSQVGTREGEQFF.

V and J are TRBV19 and TRBJ1-2; a possible D gene is TRBD1 (5 bases). This CDR3 region has 17 residues. V was clipped by 2 bases and J by 0 bases, with 16 bases between them. Germline CDR1 and CDR2: LNHDA and SQIVND (reference sequence). The CDR3 is CASSITFGTDTNYGYTF. The CDR3, as DNA: TGTGCCAGTAGTATAACGTTCGGGACCGATACTAACTATGGCTACACCTTC.

The chain links TRBV9 to TRBJ2-3, with no clear D. Deletions cut 0 bases from V and 0 bases from J, with 11 bases between. The length of the CDR3 is 16 residues. The V gene's germline CDR1 is SGDLS and CDR2 YYNGEE. CDR3 sequence reads: CASSVGSSQSTDTQYF. The CDR3 DNA sequence: TGTGCCAGCAGCGTAGGAAGTAGCCAGAGCACAGATACGCAGTATTTT.

The rearrangement links TRBV30 to TRBJ1-5; D may be TRBD1 (6 bases). V was trimmed by 2 bases and J by 4 bases, leaving 12 bases between them. The CDR3 length is 14 residues. The germline V gene encodes CDR1 GTSNPN and CDR2 SVGIG (reference sequence). Written as DNA, the CDR3 is TGTGCCTGGAGTTCCGGGGGGCAAAATCAGCCCCAGCATTTT. This codes for CAWSSGGQNQPQHF.